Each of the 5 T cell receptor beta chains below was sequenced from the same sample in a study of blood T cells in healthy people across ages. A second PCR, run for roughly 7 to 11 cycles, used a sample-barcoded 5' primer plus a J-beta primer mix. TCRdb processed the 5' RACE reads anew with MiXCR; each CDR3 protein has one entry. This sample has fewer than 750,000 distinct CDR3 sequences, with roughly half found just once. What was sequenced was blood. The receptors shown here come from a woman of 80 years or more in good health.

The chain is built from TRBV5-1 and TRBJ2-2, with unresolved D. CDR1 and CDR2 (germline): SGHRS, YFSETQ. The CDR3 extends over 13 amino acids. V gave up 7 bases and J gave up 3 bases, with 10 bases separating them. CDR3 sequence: CASAQDDTGELFF. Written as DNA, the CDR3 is TGCGCCAGCGCCCAGGACGACACCGGGGAGCTGTTTTTT.

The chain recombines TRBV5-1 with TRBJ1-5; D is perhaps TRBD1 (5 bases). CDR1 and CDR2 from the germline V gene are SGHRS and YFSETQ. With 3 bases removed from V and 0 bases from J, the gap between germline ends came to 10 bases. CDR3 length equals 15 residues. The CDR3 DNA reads TGCGCCAGCAGCTGGGACGGGGATAGCAATCAGCCCCAGCATTTT. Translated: CASSWDGDSNQPQHF.

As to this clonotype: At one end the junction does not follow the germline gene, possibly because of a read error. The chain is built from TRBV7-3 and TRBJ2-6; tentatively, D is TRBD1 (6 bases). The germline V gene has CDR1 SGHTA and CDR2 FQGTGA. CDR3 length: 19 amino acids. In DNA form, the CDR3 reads TGTGCCAGCAGCCCAAGAGGACAGTTAATAAGTTCTGAGGCCAACGTCCTGACTTTC. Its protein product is CASSPRGQLISSEANVLTF.

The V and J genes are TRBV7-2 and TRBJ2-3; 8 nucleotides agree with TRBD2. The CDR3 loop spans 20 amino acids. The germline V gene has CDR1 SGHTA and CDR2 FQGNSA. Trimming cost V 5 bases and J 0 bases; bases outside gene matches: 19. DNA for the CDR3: TGTGCCAGCAGCATAAACCCCCACCGCTTAGCGGGACCTAGCACAGATACGCAGTATTTT. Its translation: CASSINPHRLAGPSTDTQYF.

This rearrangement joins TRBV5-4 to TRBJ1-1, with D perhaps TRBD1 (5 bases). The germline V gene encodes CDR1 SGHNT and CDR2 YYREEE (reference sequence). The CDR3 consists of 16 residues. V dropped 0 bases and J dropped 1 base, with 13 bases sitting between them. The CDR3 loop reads CASSLGSRASNTEAFF. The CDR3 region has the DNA TGTGCCAGCAGCTTGGGAAGCAGGGCCTCGAACACTGAAGCTTTCTTT.